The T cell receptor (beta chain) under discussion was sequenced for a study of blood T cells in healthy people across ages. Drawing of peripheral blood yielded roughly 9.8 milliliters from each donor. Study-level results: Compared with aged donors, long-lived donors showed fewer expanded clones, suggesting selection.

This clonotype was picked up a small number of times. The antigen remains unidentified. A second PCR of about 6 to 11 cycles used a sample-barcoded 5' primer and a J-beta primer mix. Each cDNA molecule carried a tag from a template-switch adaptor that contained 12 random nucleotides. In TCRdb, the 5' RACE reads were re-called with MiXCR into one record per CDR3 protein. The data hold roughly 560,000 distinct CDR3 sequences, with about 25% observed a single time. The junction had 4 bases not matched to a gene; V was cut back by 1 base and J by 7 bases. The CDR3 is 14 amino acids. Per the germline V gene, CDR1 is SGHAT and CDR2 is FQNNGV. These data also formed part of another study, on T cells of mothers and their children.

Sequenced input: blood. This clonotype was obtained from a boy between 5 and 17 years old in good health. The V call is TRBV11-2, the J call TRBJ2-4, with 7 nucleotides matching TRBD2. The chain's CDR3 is CASSLGSGVNIQYF. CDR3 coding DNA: TGTGCCAGCAGCTTAGGCAGCGGGGTTAACATTCAGTACTTC.